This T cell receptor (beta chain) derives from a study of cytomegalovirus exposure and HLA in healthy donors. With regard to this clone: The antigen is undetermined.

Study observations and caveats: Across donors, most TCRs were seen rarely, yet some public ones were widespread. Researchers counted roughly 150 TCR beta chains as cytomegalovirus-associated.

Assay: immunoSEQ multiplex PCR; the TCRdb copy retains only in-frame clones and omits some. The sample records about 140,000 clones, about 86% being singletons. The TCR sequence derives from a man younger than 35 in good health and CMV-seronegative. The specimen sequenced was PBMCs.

The CDR3 reads CASSQDRPSGTYEQYF. The DNA for the CDR3 is TGCGCCAGCAGCCAAGATAGGCCTAGCGGGACCTACGAGCAGTACTTC. The chain links TRBV4-1 to TRBJ2-7; 9 bases agree with TRBD2. Germline CDR1 MGHRA, CDR2 YSYEKL. The CDR3 has 16 residues. The V gene end was trimmed by 0 bases and the J gene end by 2 bases; junction bases not matched to a gene: 5.